The clone carrying this T cell receptor (beta chain) was counted many times. RNA and DNA were co-extracted from 20-30 mg of unsorted bulk tissue. TCR beta cDNA was made from around 460 ng total RNA with a constant-region primer. Researchers made the TCR beta libraries by running three nested multiplex PCR rounds with slightly modified ARM-PCR. TCRdb re-called the multiplex PCR reads with MiXCR, one entry per CDR3 protein. The table shows roughly 100,000 distinct CDR3 sequences, with roughly 69% occurring only once. The data were obtained in a study of tumor-infiltrating lymphocytes in primary liver carcinoma. The receptor was derived from a woman between 55 and 75 years old with primary liver carcinoma and hepatitis B virus infection. Input material: liver tumor tissue from sampling region 5. Regarding subset: tumor region T5, tumor centre.

CDR3 sequence (DNA): TGTGCCAGCAGTCCTCGTCTAGGGACAGGGATAATAGCCAAAAACATTCAGTACTTC. It is translated as CASSPRLGTGIIAKNIQYF. The V call is TRBV12-3 or TRBV12-4, the J call TRBJ2-4; 9 nucleotides agree with TRBD1. The V gene end was trimmed by 5 bases and the J gene end by 0 bases; junction bases not matched to a gene: 14. The CDR3 sequence is 19 residues long.